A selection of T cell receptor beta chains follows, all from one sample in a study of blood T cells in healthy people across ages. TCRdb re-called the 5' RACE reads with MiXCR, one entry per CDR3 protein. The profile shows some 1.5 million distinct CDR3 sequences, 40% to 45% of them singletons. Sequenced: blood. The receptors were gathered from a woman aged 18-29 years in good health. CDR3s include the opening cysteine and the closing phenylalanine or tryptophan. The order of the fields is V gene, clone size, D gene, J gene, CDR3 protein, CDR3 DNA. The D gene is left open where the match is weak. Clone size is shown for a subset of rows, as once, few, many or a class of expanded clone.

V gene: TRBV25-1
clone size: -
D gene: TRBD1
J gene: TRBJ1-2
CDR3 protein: CADRGKLGYTF
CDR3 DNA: TGTGCGGACAGGGGAAAATTGGGCTACACCTTC

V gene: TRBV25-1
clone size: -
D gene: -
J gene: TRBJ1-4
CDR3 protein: CASSAPRYRGEKLFF
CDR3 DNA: TGTGCCAGCAGTGCTCCTCGGTACCGGGGTGAAAAACTGTTTTTT

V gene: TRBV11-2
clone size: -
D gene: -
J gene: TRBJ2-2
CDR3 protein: CASSSPLGTGELFF
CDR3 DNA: TGTGCCAGCAGCTCTCCGTTAGGGACCGGGGAGCTGTTTTTT

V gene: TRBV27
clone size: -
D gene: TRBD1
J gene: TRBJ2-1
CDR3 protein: CASSHDGQGAYNEQFF
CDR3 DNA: TGTGCCAGCAGTCACGACGGACAGGGTGCCTACAATGAGCAGTTCTTC

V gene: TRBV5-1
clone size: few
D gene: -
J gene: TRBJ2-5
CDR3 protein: CASSRTKETQYF
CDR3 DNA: TGCGCCAGCAGCCGGACGAAAGAGACCCAGTACTTC

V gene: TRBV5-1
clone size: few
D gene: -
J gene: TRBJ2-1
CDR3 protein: CASSLVAEGNEQFF
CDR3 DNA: TGCGCCAGCAGCTTGGTAGCGGAGGGCAATGAGCAGTTCTTC

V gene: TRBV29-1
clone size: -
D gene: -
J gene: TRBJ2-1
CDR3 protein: CSASTGLGYNERFF
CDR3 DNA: TGCAGCGCCTCCACGGGGCTGGGCTACAATGAGCGGTTCTTC

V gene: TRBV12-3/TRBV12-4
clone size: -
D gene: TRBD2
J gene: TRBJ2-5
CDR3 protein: CASSLRAGVVETQYF
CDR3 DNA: TGTGCCAGCAGTTTAAGAGCGGGAGTCGTGGAGACCCAGTACTTC

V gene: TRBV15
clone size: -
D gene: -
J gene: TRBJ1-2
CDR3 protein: CATGIPANYGYTF
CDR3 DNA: TGTGCCACAGGGATCCCCGCTAACTATGGCTACACCTTC

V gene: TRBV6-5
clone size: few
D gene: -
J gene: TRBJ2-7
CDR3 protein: CASSYWAGAYEQYF
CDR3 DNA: TGTGCCAGCAGTTACTGGGCTGGTGCCTACGAGCAGTACTTC

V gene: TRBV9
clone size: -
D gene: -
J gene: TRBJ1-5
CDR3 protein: CASSVGEHQPQHF
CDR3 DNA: TGTGCCAGCAGCGTAGGGGAGCATCAGCCCCAGCATTTT

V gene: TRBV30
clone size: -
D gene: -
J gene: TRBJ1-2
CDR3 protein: CAWNLEAAYGYTF
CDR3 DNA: TGTGCCTGGAACTTAGAGGCGGCTTATGGCTACACCTTC

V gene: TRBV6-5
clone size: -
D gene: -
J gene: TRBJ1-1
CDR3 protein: CASNPGGGTEAFF
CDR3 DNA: TGTGCCAGCAATCCGGGTGGGGGCACTGAAGCTTTCTTT

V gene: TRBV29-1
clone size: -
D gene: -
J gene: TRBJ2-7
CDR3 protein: CSETTLSSYNEQYF
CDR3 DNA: TGCAGCGAAACAACCCTGAGCTCCTACAATGAGCAGTACTTC

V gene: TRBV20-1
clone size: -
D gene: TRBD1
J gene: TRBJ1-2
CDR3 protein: CSASPGQGYGYTF
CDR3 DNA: TGCAGTGCTAGTCCCGGACAGGGTTATGGCTACACCTTC

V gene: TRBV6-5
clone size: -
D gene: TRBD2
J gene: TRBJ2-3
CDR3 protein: CASKNLAGVSTDTQYF
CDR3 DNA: TGTGCAAGCAAGAACCTAGCGGGAGTTAGCACAGATACGCAGTATTTT

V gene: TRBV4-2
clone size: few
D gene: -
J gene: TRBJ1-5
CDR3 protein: CASSRQRGGNQPQHF
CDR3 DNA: TGTGCCAGCAGCCGACAAAGAGGAGGCAATCAGCCCCAGCATTTT